This T cell receptor beta chain was observed in a study of a mutant IDH1 vaccine in newly diagnosed glioma. As for the study in general: Vaccination followed radiotherapy alone by 4-6 weeks, or accompanied temozolomide cycles. Week 35 brought visit V12, which was followed by visit V13 at week 47.

The CDR3 totals 11 residues. V lost 6 bases to trimming and J lost 7 bases, with 9 bases between them. The germline CDR1 and CDR2 sequences are SGHAT and FQDESV (reference sequence). Time point reported: week 47, end of study. Topical imiquimod accompanied each vaccine dose, which consisted of 300 ug of mutant IDH1 20-mer peptide. New WHO grade 3 or 4 astrocytomas that were IDH1-mutant and ATRX-lost occurred in the donors. As concerns this clone: Its antigen remains unidentified.

This table comes from immunoSEQ multiplex PCR, and its TCRdb copy is limited to in-frame clones, with some not included. The top ten clones hold about 2.8% of a sample with roughly 21,000 clones, less than 90% of them seen once. The sequence came from a man aged 40-50 years with glioma. The specimen comprised PBMCs, sampled from a glioma patient whose treatment included an IDH1 peptide vaccine. The chain carries TRBV11-1 and TRBJ1-2; D perhaps matches TRBD1 (5 bases). The CDR3 sequence is CASRTGVGYTF. The CDR3 region has the DNA TGTGCCAGCAGAACAGGTGTTGGCTACACCTTC.